The 21 T cell receptor beta chains listed next were all sequenced from one sample in a study of T cell changes during pregnancy in multiple sclerosis. Clones were sequenced by immunoSEQ multiplex PCR, and TCRdb holds only the in-frame ones, with some missing. The table shows over 75,000 clones, with roughly 92% occurring only once. This material consisted of peripheral blood, taken in the first trimester of pregnancy. Source of these receptors: a female donor with multiple sclerosis, enrolled in a pregnancy study.

The chain couples TRBV28 to TRBJ1-3; no clear D gene. This CDR3 has 12 residues. Trimming removed 3 bases at V and 2 bases at J, with 2 bases between. Germline loops: CDR1 MDHEN, CDR2 SYDVKM. In DNA form, the CDR3 reads TGTGCCAGCAGTTTCACTGGAAACACCATATATTTT. Encoded protein: CASSFTGNTIYF.

The V gene is TRBV29-1, the J gene TRBJ1-2; 9 bases match TRBD1. The CDR3 totals 11 residues. V trimming: 6 bases; J trimming: 6 bases; junction bases outside the gene matches: 2. The germline CDR1 and CDR2 sequences are SQVTM and ANQGSEA. The CDR3 nucleotides read TGCAGCGTATGGACAGGGGATGGCTACACCTTC. It is translated as CSVWTGDGYTF.

This clone was detected only once. The J gene is TRBJ1-1, the V gene TRBV28; no definite D call. The ends were cut back, 3 bases at V and 0 bases at J, with 14 bases in the middle. The length of the CDR3 is 16 residues. CDR1 is MDHEN, CDR2 SYDVKM, per germline. Here the CDR3 DNA reads TGTGCCAGCAGTTTCCCTCTGGGAGGGCTGAACACTGAAGCTTTCTTT. This encodes CASSFPLGGLNTEAFF. The whole variable domain, remainder taken from reference TRBV28 and TRBJ1-1, is DVKVTQSSRYLVKRTGEKVFLECVQDMDHENMFWYRQDPGLGLRLIYFSYDVKMKEKGDIPEGYSVSREKKERFSLILESASTNQTSMYLCASSFPLGGLNTEAFFGQGTRLTVV.

This clone was seen just once. The V gene is TRBV5-6, the J gene TRBJ2-3; D gene ambiguous. Germline CDR1 and CDR2: SGHDT and YYEEEE. With 6 bases removed from V and 3 bases from J, the gap between germline ends came to 8 bases. The length of the CDR3 is 12 residues. CDR3 nucleotide sequence: TGTGCCAGCAACTACGGAACAGATACGCAGTATTTT. Its translation: CASNYGTDTQYF. Full variable domain (missing parts from reference TRBV5-6 and TRBJ2-3): DAGVTQSPTHLIKTRGQQVTLRCSPKSGHDTVSWYQQALGQGPQFIFQYYEEEERQRGNFPDRFSGHQFPNYSSELNVNALLLGDSALYLCASNYGTDTQYFGPGTRLTVL.

The genes are TRBV28 and TRBJ2-7; 10 bases line up with TRBD1. The V gene end was trimmed by 6 bases and the J gene end by 1 base; junction bases not matched to a gene: 6. The CDR3 loop spans 15 amino acids. CDR1 is MDHEN and CDR2 is SYDVKM in the germline V gene. CDR3 residues: CASSRGGQGSYEQYF. The CDR3 DNA follows: TGTGCCAGCAGCCGTGGGGGACAGGGGTCCTACGAGCAGTACTTC.

This clone was recorded once. This sequence joins TRBV10-3 and TRBJ1-2, with unresolved D. With 0 bases removed from V and 4 bases from J, the gap between germline ends came to 12 bases. The CDR3 is made up of 15 amino acids. The germline V gene encodes CDR1 ENHRY and CDR2 SYGVKD. The CDR3 DNA is TGTGCCATCAGTGAGTCGGGCCAAGGTGGCTATGGCTACACCTTC. Its translation is CAISESGQGGYGYTF.

The CDR3: CASSQDPSGIGTDTQYF. Written as DNA, the CDR3 is TGCGCCAGCAGCCAGGACCCTAGCGGGATTGGGACAGATACGCAGTATTTT. V gene TRBV4-1 combines with J gene TRBJ2-3, with 9 bases that match TRBD2. Trimming at V came to 3 bases and at J to 3 bases, leaving 10 bases not matched to a gene. The CDR3 runs to 17 residues. CDR1 and CDR2 (germline): MGHRA, YSYEKL.

V gene TRBV5-4 combines with J gene TRBJ2-3, with a possible D match to TRBD2 (6 bases). CDR1 SGHNT and CDR2 YYREEE come from the germline V gene (reference sequence). Deletions cut 4 bases from V and 2 bases from J, with 11 bases between. The CDR3 is made up of 14 amino acids. Here the CDR3 reads CASSPPSDTDTQYF. CDR3 nucleotide sequence: TGTGCCAGCAGCCCTCCTAGCGACACAGATACGCAGTATTTT. Full variable domain (remainder filled in from reference TRBV5-4 and TRBJ2-3): ETGVTQSPTHLIKTRGQQVTLRCSSQSGHNTVSWYQQALGQGPQFIFQYYREEENGRGNFPPRFSGLQFPNYSSELNVNALELDDSALYLCASSPPSDTDTQYFGPGTRLTVL.

V and J are TRBV19 and TRBJ1-1; 8 nucleotides line up with TRBD1. The CDR3 is 17 amino acids. The V gene's germline CDR1 is LNHDA and CDR2 SQIVND (reference sequence). Trimming took 3 bases from V and 3 from J; bases not matched to a gene: 12. The chain's CDR3 is CASSIGQGGGLHTEAFF. The CDR3, as DNA: TGTGCCAGTAGTATCGGACAGGGAGGTGGGTTACACACTGAAGCTTTCTTT.

This clone was detected once. The chain couples TRBV9 to TRBJ1-4, with unresolved D. Trimming took off 2 bases at V and 5 bases at J, with 10 bases between the two ends. Germline V lookup: CDR1 SGDLS, CDR2 YYNGEE. CDR3 size: 14 residues. The CDR3 protein is CASSVTGRNEKLFF. The CDR3 nucleotides read TGTGCCAGCAGCGTGACGGGGAGGAATGAAAAACTGTTTTTT. The full variable domain, in which reference TRBV9 and TRBJ1-4 provide the parts outside the CDR3, is DSGVTQTPKHLITATGQRVTLRCSPRSGDLSVYWYQQSLDQGLQFLIQYYNGEERAKGNILERFSAQQFPDLHSELNLSSLELGDSALYFCASSVTGRNEKLFFGSGTQLSVL.

The chain has TRBV5-1 and TRBJ2-1; 7 positions agree with TRBD1. CDR1 and CDR2 from the germline V gene are SGHRS and YFSETQ. The CDR3 has 15 amino acids. The J segment lost 4 bases and the V segment lost 0 bases, leaving 4 bases of the junction unmatched. The CDR3 here is CASSLEGTEYNEQFF. CDR3 nucleotide sequence: TGCGCCAGCAGCTTGGAAGGGACAGAGTACAATGAGCAGTTCTTC.

The chain combines TRBV4-3 with TRBJ2-3; TRBD2 matches at 14 bases. This CDR3 region has 18 residues. The germline CDR1 and CDR2 sequences are LGHNA and YSLEER. V gave up 0 bases and J gave up 3 bases; unmatched junction bases: 5. The CDR3 protein is CASSQDIGTSGRTDTQYF. In nucleotides, the CDR3 is TGCGCCAGCAGCCAAGATATCGGGACTAGCGGGAGAACAGATACGCAGTATTTT.

CDR3 nucleotide sequence: TGTGCCAGCAGTTCTCTACAGGGGGCACGTCACTATGGCTACACCTTC. Protein sequence: CASSSLQGARHYGYTF. V is TRBV27 and J is TRBJ1-2; 9 bases are shared with TRBD1. CDR3 length equals 16 residues. Germline V CDR1 and CDR2: MNHEY, SMNVEV (reference sequence). The V and J ends lost 4 bases and 3 bases, in that order; junction bases with no gene match: 9.

The genes are TRBV4-2 and TRBJ2-3, with 10 bases matching TRBD2. Germline CDR1 reads LGHNA; CDR2 reads YNFKEQ. The CDR3 covers 18 residues. J gave up 2 bases and V 1 base, and 9 bases lay outside the gene matches. The CDR3 here is CASSQGLAGVPLTDTQYF. CDR3 nucleotides: TGTGCCAGCAGCCAAGGGCTAGCGGGAGTCCCGCTCACAGATACGCAGTATTTT.

The chain uses TRBV7-9 and TRBJ2-5; no reliable D call. CDR3 length equals 13 residues. Between the trimmed V and J ends, which lost 1 base and 4 bases, there was a span of 7 bases. Germline CDR1 reads SEHNR; CDR2 reads FQNEAQ (reference sequence). In nucleotides, the CDR3 is TGTGCCAGCAGCTTAGAGCGAACAGAGACCCAGTACTTC. This gives the protein CASSLERTETQYF.

The chain joins TRBV2 to TRBJ2-3, with a tentative D call TRBD2 (5 bases). CDR1 is SNHLY and CDR2 is FYNNEI in the germline V gene. The CDR3 spans 14 residues. Trimming pared 1 base from V and 1 base from J, leaving 6 bases between. The CDR3 DNA is TGTGCCAGCAGTGAAGGCGGGCGCACAGATACGCAGTATTTT. It yields the protein CASSEGGRTDTQYF.

The chain has TRBV27 and TRBJ2-7, with 7 bases matching TRBD1. CDR1 is MNHEY, CDR2 SMNVEV, per germline (reference sequence). There are 16 residues in the CDR3. V trimming: 4 bases; J trimming: 3 bases; junction bases outside the gene matches: 12. CDR3 region: CASSSSRDSRYYEQYF. CDR3 coding DNA: TGTGCCAGCAGTTCCAGCCGGGACAGCCGATACTACGAGCAGTACTTC.

The chain couples TRBV28 to TRBJ1-5, with 7 bases matching TRBD1. This CDR3 spans 14 amino acids. With V trimmed by 6 bases and J by 7 bases, 9 bases remained unmatched. The germline V gene encodes CDR1 MDHEN and CDR2 SYDVKM. DNA of the CDR3: TGTGCCAGCAGGGAACAGGGGTCGGGGCAGCCCCAGCATTTT. It translates to CASREQGSGQPQHF.

This chain links TRBV4-2 with TRBJ2-7, with 15 bases aligning to TRBD2. The CDR3 length is 16 residues. With V trimmed by 4 bases and J by 5 bases, 6 bases remained unmatched. Germline V gives CDR1 LGHNA, CDR2 YNFKEQ. CDR3 residues: CASSPGLAGGADEQYF. CDR3 nucleotides: TGTGCCAGCAGCCCGGGACTAGCGGGAGGCGCCGACGAGCAGTACTTC.

This clone was seen more than once but under ten times. The chain couples TRBV19 to TRBJ1-1; D ambiguous. Germline CDR1 LNHDA, CDR2 SQIVND (reference sequence). The CDR3 covers 14 residues. V was cut by 3 bases and J by 6 bases, with 14 bases left in between. The CDR3, as DNA: TGTGCCAGTAGTATTCGCGGGTTGCTCTCTGAAGCTTTCTTT. Its translation: CASSIRGLLSEAFF.

The rearrangement joins TRBV11-2 to TRBJ1-2; 7 bases line up with TRBD1. Germline values: CDR1 SGHAT, CDR2 FQNNGV. CDR3 size: 15 residues. With 2 bases clipped from V and 4 bases from J, the junction kept 7 bases outside the gene matches. CDR3 residues: CASSLNRDRVYGYTF. In nucleotides, the CDR3 is TGTGCCAGCAGCTTAAATCGAGACAGGGTCTATGGCTACACCTTC.